Below are 30 T cell receptor beta chains sequenced from a single sample in a study of identifying expanded T cells in peripheral blood. Libraries were prepared by immunoSEQ multiplex PCR; TCRdb keeps only in-frame clonotypes and omits some of them. Counted here are over 65,000 clones, 80% to 90% occurring once; the ten biggest clones make up 7.3%. The sample comprised blood. All receptors come from a person between 18 and 75 years old in good health.

The chain has TRBV7-3 and TRBJ2-3; D is ambiguous. Trimming pared 5 bases from V and 4 bases from J, leaving 10 bases between. Germline-derived CDR1 and CDR2 are SGHTA and FQGTGA. This CDR3 spans 13 amino acids. CDR3 region: CASSPARADTQYF. CDR3 in DNA: TGTGCCAGCAGCCCCGCTAGAGCAGATACGCAGTATTTT.

The table lists this clone with a count of one. J is TRBJ2-1 and V is TRBV5-1, with 9 positions matching TRBD1. The CDR3 sequence is 15 residues long. Germline CDR1 SGHRS, CDR2 YFSETQ. V shed 3 bases and J 6 bases; nucleotides not matched to a gene: 7. The CDR3 region is CASSYLGQGINEQFF. CDR3 nucleotide sequence: TGCGCCAGCAGCTACCTGGGACAGGGAATCAATGAGCAGTTCTTC.

The chain uses TRBV27 and TRBJ2-1, with 8 bases that match TRBD1. The CDR3 totals 14 residues. Germline CDR1 MNHEY, CDR2 SMNVEV (reference sequence). Trimming at V came to 3 bases and at J to 6 bases, leaving 4 bases not matched to a gene. CDR3 sequence (DNA): TGTGCCAGCAGTTTTACAGGGGGAGGCAATGAGCAGTTCTTC. Its protein is CASSFTGGGNEQFF.

The chain joins TRBV30 to TRBJ1-1; D is undetermined. This CDR3 has 12 amino acids. Per germline, CDR1 GTSNPN and CDR2 SVGIG (reference sequence). Trimming left V 1 base short and J 10 bases short, with 13 bases between. This CDR3 is CAWSGTTPGAFF. CDR3 nucleotide sequence: TGTGCCTGGAGTGGGACCACTCCGGGAGCTTTCTTT.

This sequence joins TRBV5-4 and TRBJ2-3; D is uncertain. Germline assignment: CDR1 SGHNT and CDR2 YYREEE (reference sequence). The germline V and J ends were trimmed by 2 bases and 0 bases, with 13 bases remaining between them. This CDR3 is 16 amino acids long. This CDR3 reads CASSFQQPISTDTQYF. The CDR3 bases are TGTGCCAGCAGCTTCCAGCAGCCCATTAGCACAGATACGCAGTATTTT.

This clone was recorded a few times. This rearrangement joins TRBV18 to TRBJ2-5; 9 nucleotides agree with TRBD1. The CDR3 has 14 amino acids. After removal of 4 bases from V and 3 bases from J, the junction contained 3 bases not matched to a gene. Germline CDR1 reads KGHSH; CDR2 reads LQKENI. The CDR3 sequence: CASSQRTGEETQYF. The CDR3 DNA reads as TGTGCCAGCTCACAAAGGACAGGGGAAGAGACCCAGTACTTC.

The chain employs TRBV19 and TRBJ1-2; 8 bases line up with TRBD1. Germline CDR1 LNHDA, CDR2 SQIVND (reference sequence). Germline trimming cut 5 bases from V and 2 bases from J; bases unmatched to any gene: 4. The CDR3 consists of 14 residues. The CDR3 DNA sequence: TGTGCCAGTAGTTGGGGACAGGTGAACTATGGCTACACCTTC. This codes for CASSWGQVNYGYTF.

The chain combines TRBV5-1 with TRBJ1-2, with D perhaps TRBD1 (6 bases). V was clipped by 0 bases and J by 4 bases, with 10 bases between them. Germline V gene sequence: CDR1 SGHRS, CDR2 YFSETQ. This CDR3 spans 14 amino acids. CDR3 sequence: CASSLAGQSYGYTF. The CDR3 DNA reads TGCGCCAGCAGCTTGGCTGGACAGAGCTATGGCTACACCTTC.

The chain employs TRBV19 and TRBJ1-4, with 7 bases lining up with TRBD1. Germline V gene lookup returns CDR1 LNHDA and CDR2 SQIVND (reference sequence). The trim removed 6 bases at V and 8 bases at J, leaving 12 bases unmatched. The CDR3 loop spans 15 amino acids. CDR3 sequence: CASRGQYDPGEKLFF. The CDR3 nucleotides are TGTGCCAGTAGGGGACAGTACGACCCAGGGGAAAAACTGTTTTTT.

This chain joins TRBV28 and TRBJ1-4; TRBD1 agrees at 7 bases. The V and J ends lost 9 bases and 2 bases, in that order; junction bases with no gene match: 3. Germline V gives CDR1 MDHEN, CDR2 SYDVKM. The CDR3 contains 13 residues. This CDR3 is CASGRGTNEKLFF. The CDR3 region has the DNA TGTGCCAGTGGCAGGGGGACTAATGAAAAACTGTTTTTT.

Note on this clone: This sample includes further DNA sequences coding for the same CDR3. The chain has TRBV5-3 and TRBJ2-3; tentative D call: TRBD1 (5 bases). TRBV5-3 is assigned to the ORF class and has an uncertain function. CDR3 length equals 12 residues. V lost 4 bases and J 3 bases, leaving 6 bases between the germline ends. The CDR3 DNA sequence: TGTGCCAGAAGCCCAGGGACAGATACGCAGTATTTT. Protein: CARSPGTDTQYF.

The chain is built from TRBV7-9 and TRBJ1-1; unclear D gene. The V end lost 5 bases, the J end lost 4 bases, and 20 bases lay between the germline ends. Germline V gene lookup returns CDR1 SEHNR and CDR2 FQNEAQ (reference sequence). The CDR3 is made up of 16 amino acids. This chain's CDR3 is CASSANIGYEGTEAFF. The CDR3 DNA follows: TGTGCCAGCAGCGCAAATATTGGGTACGAAGGCACTGAAGCTTTCTTT.

This CDR3 reads CASSLFDTNTEAFF. The DNA for the CDR3 is TGTGCCAGCAGCTTGTTTGACACGAACACTGAAGCTTTCTTT. The V gene is TRBV5-6, the J gene TRBJ1-1, with D unclear. V was trimmed by 1 base and J by 1 base, leaving 8 bases between them. CDR1 is SGHDT and CDR2 is YYEEEE in the germline V gene. The CDR3 is 14 amino acids.

The rearrangement uses TRBV9 and TRBJ2-7, with D unclear. The V gene's germline CDR1 is SGDLS and CDR2 YYNGEE. Trimming left V 3 bases short and J 0 bases short, with 7 bases between. The length of the CDR3 is 13 residues. CDR3: CASSGHRSYEQYF. CDR3 bases: TGTGCCAGCAGCGGGCACCGCTCCTACGAGCAGTACTTC.

The chain carries TRBV7-2 and TRBJ2-2; 8 positions match TRBD1. Looked up from germline, CDR1 is SGHTA and CDR2 is FQGNSA. The CDR3 runs to 16 residues. The V and J ends lost 5 bases and 6 bases, in that order; junction bases with no gene match: 11. In DNA form, the CDR3 reads TGTGCCAGCAGCAATGGACAGGGCGGTCTTGCCGGGGAGCTGTTTTTT. This translates into CASSNGQGGLAGELFF. The full variable domain, in which reference TRBV7-2 and TRBJ2-2 provide the parts outside the CDR3, is GAGVSQSPSNKVTEKGKDVELRCDPISGHTALYWYRQSLGQGLEFLIYFQGNSAPDKSGLPSDRFSAERTGGSVSTLTIQRTQQEDSAVYLCASSNGQGGLAGELFFGEGSRLTVL.

J is TRBJ2-3 and V is TRBV13; TRBD1 matches at 7 bases. CDR1 and CDR2 (germline): PRHDT, FYEKMQ (reference sequence). The CDR3 covers 15 residues. Trimming removed 4 bases from V and 1 base from J; junction bases left unmatched: 5. CDR3 DNA: TGTGCCAGCAGCTCGAACAGGGGAGGCACAGATACGCAGTATTTT. It yields the protein CASSSNRGGTDTQYF.

The chain carries TRBV2 and TRBJ2-7; D might be TRBD2 (6 bases). The CDR3 has 14 residues. V dropped 10 bases and J dropped 2 bases, with 18 bases sitting between them. From germline, CDR1 is SNHLY and CDR2 FYNNEI. The CDR3 DNA follows: TGTGCCACCTCCGGGGGTACAGCTCCCTACGAGCAGTACTTC. Its translation is CATSGGTAPYEQYF.

The chain recombines TRBV9 with TRBJ2-1, with 9 positions matching TRBD2. Germline lookup yields CDR1 SGDLS and CDR2 YYNGEE. This CDR3 comprises 16 residues. V shed 4 bases and J 9 bases; nucleotides not matched to a gene: 14. DNA of the CDR3: TGTGCCAGCAGCTTTACGGTGGCGGGGGGGCGAGGTGAGCAGTTCTTC. Protein: CASSFTVAGGRGEQFF.

The V call is TRBV5-1, the J call TRBJ2-7; the D is unclear. This CDR3 is 14 amino acids long. Germline loops: CDR1 SGHRS, CDR2 YFSETQ. The V and J ends lost 2 bases and 2 bases respectively, with 11 bases between them. The CDR3 bases are TGCGCCAGCAGCTTTCTGGGCAGGACCTACGAGCAGTACTTC. Residues: CASSFLGRTYEQYF.

The V gene is TRBV15, the J gene TRBJ1-2, with TRBD1 matching over 9 bases. J was trimmed by 4 bases and V by 5 bases; bases with no gene match: 8. CDR3 size: 15 residues. The germline V gene encodes CDR1 LNHNV and CDR2 YYDKDF (reference sequence). The CDR3 loop reads CATSELPGQGYGYTF. The CDR3 DNA follows: TGTGCCACCAGCGAACTACCGGGACAGGGCTATGGCTACACCTTC. Combining the CDR3 with reference TRBV15 and TRBJ1-2 gives the whole variable domain DAMVIQNPRYQVTQFGKPVTLSCSQTLNHNVMYWYQQKSSQAPKLLFHYYDKDFNNEADTPDNFQSRRPNTSFCFLDIRSPGLGDTAMYLCATSELPGQGYGYTFGSGTRLTVV.

The gene calls are TRBV5-4 and TRBJ2-7; D uncertain. V lost 1 base, J lost 2 bases, and 4 bases lay in between. Germline-derived CDR1 and CDR2 are SGHNT and YYREEE (reference sequence). This CDR3 has 12 amino acids. The CDR3 DNA reads as TGTGCCAGCAGCTTGAGCGCCTACGAGCAGTACTTC. Translated, it gives CASSLSAYEQYF.

The gene calls are TRBV30 and TRBJ2-2; 8 bases are a match to TRBD1. The germline V gene encodes CDR1 GTSNPN and CDR2 SVGIG (reference sequence). The CDR3 runs to 13 residues. J lost 4 bases, V lost 5 bases, and 3 bases had no gene match. Here the CDR3 DNA reads TGTGCCTGGTCGGGACAGGTCACCGGGGAGCTGTTTTTT. Protein product: CAWSGQVTGELFF.

This clone was observed a single time. The V gene is TRBV6-5, the J gene TRBJ1-2, with TRBD1 as a possible D gene (6 bases). Germline CDR1 and CDR2: MNHEY and SVGAGI. V shed 5 bases and J shed 4 bases, with 11 bases lying between them. The CDR3 extends over 13 amino acids. In DNA form, the CDR3 reads TGTGCCAGCAGTCCGGGGGCCGTCTATGGCTACACCTTC. This sequence encodes CASSPGAVYGYTF.

The chain has TRBV6-5 and TRBJ1-1; 8 bases map to TRBD1. Germline values: CDR1 MNHEY, CDR2 SVGAGI. The CDR3 length is 14 residues. With V trimmed by 0 bases and J by 6 bases, 3 bases remained unmatched. CDR3 sequence reads: CASSYSTGGPEAFF. The CDR3 nucleotides read TGTGCCAGCAGTTACTCTACAGGGGGTCCTGAAGCTTTCTTT.

This sequence joins TRBV6-5 and TRBJ1-5; perhaps TRBD1 as D (6 bases). Trimming took 2 bases from V and 4 from J, leaving 12 bases between them. The CDR3 spans 15 residues. Germline lookup yields CDR1 MNHEY and CDR2 SVGAGI. CDR3 sequence: CASSYVGGQNQPQHF. The CDR3, as DNA: TGTGCCAGCAGTTACGTCGGGGGCCAGAATCAGCCCCAGCATTTT.

The chain couples TRBV4-3 to TRBJ1-2; TRBD1 agrees at 10 bases. Germline CDR1 and CDR2: LGHNA and YSLEER. This CDR3 spans 18 amino acids. J was trimmed by 0 bases and V by 0 bases; bases with no gene match: 7. CDR3 sequence: CASSQDLVDRGANYGYTF. Here the CDR3 DNA reads TGCGCCAGCAGCCAAGATCTTGTGGACAGGGGGGCTAACTATGGCTACACCTTC.

The chain recombines TRBV18 with TRBJ2-2; D remains unclear. V was pared by 2 bases and J by 6 bases, with 7 bases between. The CDR3 is 13 amino acids. Germline loops: CDR1 KGHSH, CDR2 LQKENI. CDR3 in amino acids: CASSPWGPGELFF. The CDR3 DNA is TGTGCCAGCTCACCATGGGGTCCCGGGGAGCTGTTTTTT.

A single count supports this clone. The chain combines TRBV5-4 with TRBJ1-2; D remains ambiguous. Germline V gene lookup returns CDR1 SGHNT and CDR2 YYREEE (reference sequence). CDR3 length: 14 residues. Deletions cut 3 bases from V and 6 bases from J, with 15 bases between. CDR3 in DNA: TGTGCCAGCAGCTCCGTGGGGAGTCAACATGGCTACACCTTC. Translating gives CASSSVGSQHGYTF. Variable domain in full (rest from reference TRBV5-4 and TRBJ1-2): ETGVTQSPTHLIKTRGQQVTLRCSSQSGHNTVSWYQQALGQGPQFIFQYYREEENGRGNFPPRFSGLQFPNYSSELNVNALELDDSALYLCASSSVGSQHGYTFGSGTRLTVV.

This sequence joins TRBV25-1 and TRBJ1-4; D call uncertain. This CDR3 comprises 17 residues. V was shortened by 0 bases and J by 3 bases, with 14 bases between the two germline ends. Germline values: CDR1 MGHDK, CDR2 SYGVNS. CDR3: CASSEYRNGNPNEKLFF. CDR3 in DNA: TGTGCCAGCAGTGAATATCGTAACGGGAATCCTAATGAAAAACTGTTTTTT.

The chain couples TRBV30 to TRBJ1-2, with 11 bases matching TRBD1. J lost 4 bases, V lost 2 bases, and 6 bases had no gene match. CDR3 size: 15 residues. Germline CDR1 GTSNPN, CDR2 SVGIG (reference sequence). The CDR3 loop reads CAWSLTGTGGYGYTF. In nucleotides, the CDR3 is TGTGCCTGGAGTCTTACCGGGACAGGGGGCTATGGCTACACCTTC.